The 4 T cell receptor beta chains given below trace back to one sample, sequenced in a study of blood T cells in healthy people across ages. Together with a sample-barcoded 5' primer, a J-beta primer mix was included in a second PCR lasting about 7 to 11 cycles. TCRdb analysed the 5' RACE reads with MiXCR anew, one entry per CDR3 protein. The sample lists about 1.4 million distinct CDR3 sequences; around 55% were seen once. Source material: blood. The receptors were gathered from a young man in good health.

There are a few counts of this clonotype. V is TRBV6-5 and J is TRBJ2-7; D remains unclear. The CDR3 contains 11 residues. The V and J ends lost 11 bases and 5 bases respectively, with 13 bases between them. Germline V gene sequence: CDR1 MNHEY, CDR2 SVGAGI. Written as DNA, the CDR3 is TGTGCCTCCAACATCGGAGACGAGCAGTACTTC. It specifies CASNIGDEQYF.

The chain is built from TRBV9 and TRBJ2-1; maybe TRBD2 (5 bases). The DNA end lines up better with TRBJ2-7; the J call may be wrong. The length of the CDR3 is 16 residues. Germline V gene lookup returns CDR1 SGDLS and CDR2 YYNGEE. The CDR3 coding sequence is TGTGCCAGCACACCCCGGGGAGCTGGCTCCTACAATGAGCAGTACTTC. Amino acids: CASTPRGAGSYNEQYF.

The chain has TRBV4-2 and TRBJ2-5; D gene unclear. Germline CDR1 reads LGHNA; CDR2 reads YNFKEQ. The CDR3 length is 14 residues. V lost 5 bases and J 0 bases, leaving 10 bases between the germline ends. CDR3 amino acids: CASSSLLDQETQYF. DNA of the CDR3: TGTGCCAGCAGCTCCTTACTGGACCAAGAGACCCAGTACTTC.

This chain links TRBV7-6 with TRBJ2-7, with 7 bases that match TRBD1. V trimming: 3 bases; J trimming: 3 bases; junction bases outside the gene matches: 5. From germline, CDR1 is SGHVS and CDR2 FNYEAQ. This CDR3 spans 14 amino acids. The CDR3 sequence is CASSFHRGNYEQYF. CDR3 coding DNA: TGTGCCAGCAGCTTCCACAGGGGCAACTACGAGCAGTACTTC.